This T cell receptor beta chain was recorded in a study of cytomegalovirus exposure and HLA in healthy donors. The primer mix had 60 Vbeta and 13 Jbeta primers. TCRdb keeps only in-frame clones here, not all; method: immunoSEQ multiplex PCR. The data hold around 130,000 clones, with approximately 82% observed a single time. The length of the CDR3 is 13 residues. V lost 1 base and J lost 5, with 8 bases in between. Germline CDR1 is SGHAT and CDR2 is FQNNGV. On this clone: Its antigen is unknown.

General study results and limits: The study recorded 164 TCR beta chains that were cytomegalovirus-associated. As was reported, the classifier diagnosed cytomegalovirus status with high specificity and sensitivity. Analyses of presence and absence presupposed an approximately uniform sequencing depth across donors.

The chain uses TRBV11-2 and TRBJ2-5; TRBD1 might be the D (5 bases). Input material: PBMCs. The TCR sequence derives from a boy aged 2 to 9 in good health and CMV-seronegative. The CDR3, as DNA: TGTGCCAGCAGCTTAGCCCCAGGGGAGACCCAGTACTTC. Protein: CASSLAPGETQYF.